A single sample gave rise to the 22 T cell receptor beta chains below, sequenced in a study of cytomegalovirus exposure and HLA in healthy donors (dated by TCRdb to the late 2010s). The library was generated by the immunoSEQ multiplex PCR assay. For the multiplex PCR, a mixture combining 60 forward primers for TCR Vbeta segments and 13 reverse primers for TCR Jbeta segments was used. TCRdb provides this immuneACCESS table in a form limited to in-frame rearrangements. Some clones are lacking; in checked studies, under half of them reflect an unresolved V gene, and why the rest are absent is not known. The sample table lists 150,000 to 200,000 clones, around 81% of them with a count of one. The ten largest account for about 1.8% of the sample. The sequencing sample was made of PBMCs. Receptors were obtained from a man between 18 and 35 years old in good health and CMV-seronegative.

The rearrangement links TRBV11-2 to TRBJ1-6; D is ambiguous. V was clipped by 5 bases and J by 3 bases, with 8 bases between them. This CDR3 spans 14 amino acids. Germline CDR1 reads SGHAT; CDR2 reads FQNNGV. CDR3 coding DNA: TGTGCCAGCAGCCCTAGTCACTATAATTCACCCCTCCACTTT. It specifies CASSPSHYNSPLHF.

This clone was observed a handful of times. V is TRBV9 and J is TRBJ2-1; TRBD2 matches 14 bases. J was trimmed by 7 bases and V by 0 bases; bases with no gene match: 3. The CDR3 consists of 16 residues. CDR1 is SGDLS and CDR2 is YYNGEE in the germline V gene. The CDR3 nucleotides read TGTGCCAGCAGCGTAGGGGGACTAGCGGGGGTAAATGAGCAGTTCTTC. This gives the protein CASSVGGLAGVNEQFF.

In DNA form, the CDR3 reads TGTGCCAGCAGCAATCGCCGGGGGAGAGACGATGAGCAGTTCTTC. Translation gives CASSNRRGRDDEQFF. The V gene is TRBV21-1, the J gene TRBJ2-1; TRBD2, the table's D call, was not compared with the DNA. TRBV21-1 is reported as a pseudogene. The CDR3 is 15 amino acids.

The table lists this clone with a few counts. The V and J genes are TRBV5-8 and TRBJ2-1; 9 nucleotides line up with TRBD1. Looked up from germline, CDR1 is SGHTS and CDR2 is YDEGEE. J was trimmed by 4 bases and V by 5 bases; bases with no gene match: 4. The CDR3 is made up of 14 amino acids. The CDR3 region has the DNA TGTGCCAGCAGTTATGGACAGGGGTACAATGAGCAGTTCTTC. Translated, it gives CASSYGQGYNEQFF.

This clone occurred once. The V gene is TRBV28, the J gene TRBJ1-4, with D perhaps TRBD1 (6 bases). Deletions cut 6 bases from V and 8 bases from J, with 19 bases between. Germline-derived CDR1 and CDR2 are MDHEN and SYDVKM. The CDR3 has 15 amino acids. CDR3 region: CASSNPRGAGEKLFF. In nucleotides, the CDR3 is TGTGCCAGCAGCAATCCCCGGGGGGCGGGAGAAAAACTGTTTTTT. Full variable domain (rest looked up from reference TRBV28 and TRBJ1-4): DVKVTQSSRYLVKRTGEKVFLECVQDMDHENMFWYRQDPGLGLRLIYFSYDVKMKEKGDIPEGYSVSREKKERFSLILESASTNQTSMYLCASSNPRGAGEKLFFGSGTQLSVL.

The rearrangement joins TRBV18 to TRBJ2-1; TRBD2 agrees at 14 bases. The CDR3 contains 13 residues. Germline CDR1 and CDR2: KGHSH and LQKENI. The ends lost 8 bases at V and 7 bases at J; junction bases unmatched: 1. The CDR3 sequence: CASGTSGSNEQFF. CDR3 nucleotides: TGTGCCAGCGGGACTAGCGGGAGTAATGAGCAGTTCTTC.

The rearrangement links TRBV5-1 to TRBJ2-7; TRBD2 is a possible D gene (6 bases). The CDR3 contains 15 residues. V lost 4 bases to trimming and J lost 2 bases, with 16 bases between them. The V gene's germline CDR1 is SGHRS and CDR2 YFSETQ. The CDR3 DNA reads TGCGCCAGCAGCCCAGGTCACGGCGGGGCCTACGAGCAGTACTTC. Translated, it gives CASSPGHGGAYEQYF.

The rearrangement links TRBV10-2 to TRBJ2-7; 13 bases align to TRBD2. The CDR3 sequence is 16 residues long. The V gene's germline CDR1 is WSHSY and CDR2 SAAADI. J lost 2 bases, V lost 5 bases, and 6 bases had no gene match. CDR3: CASSRGTSGTTYEQYF. The DNA for the CDR3 is TGCGCCAGCAGTAGGGGGACTAGCGGGACTACCTACGAGCAGTACTTC.

This chain links TRBV7-3 with TRBJ1-1; a possible D gene is TRBD1 (5 bases). Between the trimmed V and J ends, which lost 2 bases and 4 bases, there was a span of 11 bases. CDR3 size: 14 residues. Germline assignment: CDR1 SGHTA and CDR2 FQGTGA. The CDR3 bases are TGTGCCAGCAGCTTACAGGGAGGAGGCACTGAAGCTTTCTTT. It translates to CASSLQGGGTEAFF.

The genes are TRBV5-8 and TRBJ2-5; D perhaps matches TRBD2 (6 bases). Deletions cut 4 bases from V and 2 bases from J, with 24 bases between. The germline gives CDR1 SGHTS, CDR2 YDEGEE. CDR3 length: 18 residues. The CDR3 region has the DNA TGTGCCAGCAGCCCGAATTTAGGACGGGGGATAATACAAGAGACCCAGTACTTC. Translated, it gives CASSPNLGRGIIQETQYF.

The chain carries TRBV6-5 and TRBJ2-7, with 8 bases identical to TRBD1. The J segment lost 4 bases and the V segment lost 11 bases, leaving 7 bases of the junction unmatched. From germline, CDR1 is MNHEY and CDR2 SVGAGI. The CDR3 has 12 amino acids. The CDR3 region is CASGQGRYEQYF. The CDR3 nucleotides are TGTGCCTCCGGACAGGGAAGGTACGAGCAGTACTTC.

The DNA of the CDR3 is TGTGCCAGCAGCCCCAGGGAGGATCAGCCCCAGCATTTT. Its translation: CASSPREDQPQHF. This sequence joins TRBV27 and TRBJ1-5, with D possibly being TRBD1 (5 bases). Trimming stripped 6 bases from V and 5 bases from J, with 11 bases between. The germline CDR1 and CDR2 sequences are MNHEY and SMNVEV (reference sequence). This CDR3 is 13 amino acids long.

The V gene is TRBV18, the J gene TRBJ2-7, with D possibly matching TRBD2 (6 bases). Trimming took off 3 bases at V and 1 base at J, with 16 bases between the two ends. Germline V CDR1 and CDR2: KGHSH, LQKENI. The CDR3 loop spans 16 amino acids. CDR3 amino acids: CASSPTGVSWSYEQYF. DNA for the CDR3: TGTGCCAGCTCACCGACGGGGGTCAGCTGGTCCTACGAGCAGTACTTC. Full variable domain (missing parts from reference TRBV18 and TRBJ2-7): NAGVMQNPRHLVRRRGQEARLRCSPMKGHSHVYWYRQLPEEGLKFMVYLQKENIIDESGMPKERFSAEFPKEGPSILRIQQVVRGDSAAYFCASSPTGVSWSYEQYFGPGTRLTVT.

This clone was recorded only once. V usage is TRBV5-1 and J usage is TRBJ2-1; D gene unclear. The germline CDR1 and CDR2 sequences are SGHRS and YFSETQ. The CDR3 loop spans 15 amino acids. Trimming shortened V by 2 bases and J by 0 bases, and 9 bases separated the two germline ends. The CDR3 coding sequence is TGCGCCAGCAGCTTTGCGGAGAGCTCCTACAATGAGCAGTTCTTC. This translates into CASSFAESSYNEQFF.

The chain employs TRBV29-1 and TRBJ2-7; possible D gene TRBD1, 5 bases. The CDR3 is 10 residues long. V dropped 4 bases and J dropped 9 bases, with 10 bases sitting between them. The germline V gene has CDR1 SQVTM and CDR2 ANQGSEA. This CDR3 reads CSVAGWGQYF. The CDR3 nucleotides are TGCAGCGTTGCAGGGTGGGGGCAGTACTTC.

The chain employs TRBV10-3 and TRBJ1-1; 9 bases agree with TRBD1. The V and J ends lost 4 bases and 7 bases, in that order; junction bases with no gene match: 7. The CDR3 runs to 14 residues. The V gene's germline CDR1 is ENHRY and CDR2 SYGVKD. The CDR3 is CAISGRTGEGEAFF. The CDR3 DNA reads as TGTGCCATCAGTGGGAGGACAGGGGAAGGTGAAGCTTTCTTT.

This clone is a singleton in its sample. The chain uses TRBV18 and TRBJ1-1; 9 bases line up with TRBD1. After removal of 3 bases from V and 1 base from J, the junction contained 6 bases not matched to a gene. Germline assignment: CDR1 KGHSH and CDR2 LQKENI. This CDR3 is 16 amino acids long. The DNA for the CDR3 is TGTGCCAGCTCACCGATCCTACAGGGGGCGAACACTGAAGCTTTCTTT. Translated: CASSPILQGANTEAFF.

The chain carries TRBV4-3 and TRBJ2-5; 9 nucleotides line up with TRBD1. The CDR3 is 16 residues long. Germline V gene sequence: CDR1 LGHNA, CDR2 YSLEER. The V segment lost 0 bases and the J segment 1 base; nucleotides outside the gene matches: 3. CDR3: CASSQDGTGTQETQYF. The CDR3, as DNA: TGCGCCAGCAGCCAAGATGGGACAGGGACCCAAGAGACCCAGTACTTC.

This clone showed up just once. The gene calls are TRBV9 and TRBJ1-1; D not certain. Between the trimmed V and J ends, which lost 2 bases and 1 base, there was a span of 9 bases. Germline V CDR1 and CDR2: SGDLS, YYNGEE. This CDR3 is 14 amino acids long. CDR3 DNA: TGTGCCAGCAGCGTTTCCCCAGGGAACACTGAAGCTTTCTTT. Amino acid sequence: CASSVSPGNTEAFF.

The genes are TRBV5-1 and TRBJ2-1; 14 positions match TRBD2. Trimming removed 2 bases from V and 4 bases from J; junction bases left unmatched: 8. Germline CDR1 is SGHRS and CDR2 is YFSETQ. The CDR3 extends over 18 amino acids. The CDR3 sequence is CASSFGTSGRRRYNEQFF. In nucleotides, the CDR3 is TGCGCCAGCAGCTTCGGGACTAGCGGGAGACGGAGATACAATGAGCAGTTCTTC.

Concerning this clone itself: The same CDR3 is also encoded by other DNA sequences in this sample. The chain carries TRBV5-4 and TRBJ2-5; D is uncertain. The CDR3 consists of 12 residues. V shed 0 bases and J shed 4 bases, with 4 bases lying between them. Germline lookup yields CDR1 SGHNT and CDR2 YYREEE (reference sequence). Here the CDR3 DNA reads TGTGCCAGCAGCTTGGTCGGAGAGACCCAGTACTTC. Translation: CASSLVGETQYF.

The chain uses TRBV9 and TRBJ1-4; TRBD1 agrees at 8 bases. Germline loops: CDR1 SGDLS, CDR2 YYNGEE. Germline trimming cut 3 bases from V and 5 bases from J; bases unmatched to any gene: 9. The CDR3 length is 16 residues. The CDR3 DNA follows: TGTGCCAGCAGCGCAATGCCCAGGGGGCCCAATGAAAAACTGTTTTTT. It encodes CASSAMPRGPNEKLFF.